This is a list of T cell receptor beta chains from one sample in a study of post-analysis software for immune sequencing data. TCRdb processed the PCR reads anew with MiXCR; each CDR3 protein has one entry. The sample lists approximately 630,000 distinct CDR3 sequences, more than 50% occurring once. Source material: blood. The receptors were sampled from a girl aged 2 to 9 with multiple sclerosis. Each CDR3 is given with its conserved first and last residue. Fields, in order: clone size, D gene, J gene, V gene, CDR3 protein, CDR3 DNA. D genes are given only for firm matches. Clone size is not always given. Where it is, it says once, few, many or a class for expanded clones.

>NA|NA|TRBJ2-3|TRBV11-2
CASSLQLETDTQYF
TGTGCCAGCAGTTTACAGCTGGAGACAGATACGCAGTATTTT
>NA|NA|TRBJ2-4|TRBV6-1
CASRRLGSANIQYF
TGTGCCAGCAGGAGACTAGGTTCGGCGAACATTCAGTACTTC
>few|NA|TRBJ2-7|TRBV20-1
CSARERTNPYEQYF
TGCAGTGCTAGAGAGCGGACTAATCCCTACGAGCAGTACTTC
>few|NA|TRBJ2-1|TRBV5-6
CASSLTTGYNEQFF
TGTGCCAGCAGCTTGACAACAGGCTACAATGAGCAGTTCTTC
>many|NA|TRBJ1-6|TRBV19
CASSIYPVPNSPLHF
TGTGCCAGTAGTATTTATCCAGTTCCAAATTCACCCCTCCACTTT
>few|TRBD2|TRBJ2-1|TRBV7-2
CASSLDPGLAGGVGNEQFF
TGTGCCAGCAGCCTCGACCCGGGACTAGCGGGAGGTGTAGGAAATGAGCAGTTCTTC
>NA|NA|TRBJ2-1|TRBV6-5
CASRTGTGVRQFF
TGTGCCAGCAGAACGGGGACGGGGGTTCGGCAGTTCTTC
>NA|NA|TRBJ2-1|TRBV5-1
CASSLGEMYSEQFF
TGCGCCAGCAGCTTGGGGGAAATGTACTCTGAGCAGTTCTTC
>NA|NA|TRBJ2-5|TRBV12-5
CASGFSCVDEETQYF
TGTGCTAGTGGTTTCTCATGCGTAGACGAAGAGACCCAGTACTTC
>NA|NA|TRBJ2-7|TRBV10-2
CASRGAGAYEQYF
TGCGCCAGCAGGGGGGCAGGGGCCTACGAGCAGTACTTC
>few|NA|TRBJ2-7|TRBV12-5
CASGLGRAYEQYF
TGTGCTAGTGGTCTGGGACGGGCCTACGAGCAGTACTTC
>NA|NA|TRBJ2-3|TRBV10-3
CAISDRAGDTQYF
TGTGCCATCAGTGACAGGGCGGGAGATACGCAGTATTTT
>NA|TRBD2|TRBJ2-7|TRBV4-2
CASSPESGRSREQYF
TGTGCCAGCAGCCCCGAAAGCGGGAGGTCGCGGGAGCAGTACTTC
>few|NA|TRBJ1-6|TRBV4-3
CASSQDQGGLLNSPLHF
TGCGCCAGCAGCCAAGATCAAGGGGGGCTGTTGAATTCACCCCTCCACTTT
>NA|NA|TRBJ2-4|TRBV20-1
CSARRGGGSGIQYF
TGCAGTGCTAGAAGAGGAGGCGGTTCGGGCATTCAGTACTTC
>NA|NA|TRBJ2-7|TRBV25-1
CASSECQGNHCEQYF
TGTGCCAGCAGTGAATGCCAGGGAAATCACTGCGAGCAGTACTTC
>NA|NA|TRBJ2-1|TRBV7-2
CASTNGRSGWNEQFF
TGTGCCAGCACCAACGGGCGGTCAGGGTGGAATGAGCAGTTCTTC
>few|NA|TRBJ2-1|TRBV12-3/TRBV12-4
CASRPGSYNEQFF
TGTGCCAGCCGTCCGGGGAGCTACAATGAGCAGTTCTTC
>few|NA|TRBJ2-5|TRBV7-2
CASSFQGGAGETQYF
TGTGCCAGCAGCTTCCAGGGGGGGGCGGGGGAGACCCAGTACTTC
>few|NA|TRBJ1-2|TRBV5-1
CASSLVAGTNYGYTF
TGCGCCAGCAGCTTGGTAGCGGGTACTAACTATGGCTACACCTTC
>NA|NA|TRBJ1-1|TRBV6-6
CASSWGQDEAFF
TGTGCCAGCAGTTGGGGGCAGGATGAAGCTTTCTTT
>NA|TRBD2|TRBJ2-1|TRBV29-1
CSASTSSGGAHEQFF
TGCAGCGCTTCGACTTCTAGCGGGGGGGCCCATGAGCAGTTCTTC
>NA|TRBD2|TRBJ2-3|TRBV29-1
CSLGLAGEGDTQYF
TGCAGCCTGGGACTAGCGGGAGAAGGAGATACGCAGTATTTT
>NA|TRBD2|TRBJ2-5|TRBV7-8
CASSLSLAEETQYF
TGTGCCAGCAGCTTGTCACTAGCGGAAGAGACCCAGTACTTC
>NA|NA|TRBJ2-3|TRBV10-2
CASSEGITDTQYF
TGCGCCAGCAGTGAGGGCATCACAGATACGCAGTATTTT